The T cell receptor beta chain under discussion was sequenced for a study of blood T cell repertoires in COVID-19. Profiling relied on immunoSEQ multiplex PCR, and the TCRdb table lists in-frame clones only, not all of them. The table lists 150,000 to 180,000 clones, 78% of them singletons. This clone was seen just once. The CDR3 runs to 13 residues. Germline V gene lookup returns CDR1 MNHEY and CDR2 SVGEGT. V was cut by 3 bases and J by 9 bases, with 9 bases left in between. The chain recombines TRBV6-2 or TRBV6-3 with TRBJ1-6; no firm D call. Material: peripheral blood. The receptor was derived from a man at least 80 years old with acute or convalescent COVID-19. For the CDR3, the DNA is TGTGCCAGCAGTTATCTAGGCGCTTCACCCCTCCACTTT. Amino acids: CASSYLGASPLHF.